Presented here are 22 T cell receptor beta chains from one specimen sequenced in a study of CD4 T cells in relation to SARS-CoV-2 and coronaviruses. Unexposed donor CD4+ T cells date from about 2011-2018, before the COVID-19 pandemic. After roughly ten days of culture, CD4+ T cells were isolated. These receptors lack a known antigen. The table came from immunoSEQ multiplex PCR; TCRdb's copy has only in-frame clones and leaves some out. The repertoire holds tens of thousands of clones, with 72% as singletons. The specimen was CD4+ T cells from PBMCs, cultured in vitro. The origin of the receptors is a human donor in good health.

This chain uses TRBV30 with TRBJ2-7; possibly TRBD2 for D (6 bases). Trimming removed 3 bases from V and 3 bases from J, with 12 bases in between. Per germline, CDR1 GTSNPN and CDR2 SVGIG (reference sequence). This CDR3 is 13 amino acids long. The CDR3 loop reads CAWRTRFNYEQYF. The CDR3 DNA reads as TGTGCCTGGAGGACTAGGTTCAACTACGAGCAGTACTTC.

The rearrangement joins TRBV6-5 to TRBJ2-3; D is perhaps TRBD2 (7 bases). The CDR3 covers 15 residues. Trimming took off 6 bases at V and 4 bases at J, with 17 bases between the two ends. Germline V CDR1 and CDR2: MNHEY, SVGAGI. The CDR3 loop is CASRPGGHLADTQYF. The CDR3 DNA is TGTGCCAGCAGGCCGGGGGGCCATTTGGCAGATACGCAGTATTTT.

The chain carries TRBV7-2 and TRBJ1-5, with D unclear. Between the trimmed V and J ends, which lost 2 bases and 0 bases, there was a span of 11 bases. Germline V gene lookup returns CDR1 SGHTA and CDR2 FQGNSA. CDR3 length: 16 residues. DNA for the CDR3: TGTGCCAGCAGCTTAAATGGGGTAAATAGCAATCAGCCCCAGCATTTT. Protein: CASSLNGVNSNQPQHF. Drawing the rest from reference TRBV7-2 and TRBJ1-5, the complete variable domain is GAGVSQSPSNKVTEKGKDVELRCDPISGHTALYWYRQSLGQGLEFLIYFQGNSAPDKSGLPSDRFSAERTGGSVSTLTIQRTQQEDSAVYLCASSLNGVNSNQPQHFGDGTRLSIL.

This sequence joins TRBV18 and TRBJ2-6, with 10 positions matching TRBD1. This CDR3 has 18 amino acids. Trimming at V came to 3 bases and at J to 0 bases, leaving 5 bases not matched to a gene. The germline V gene has CDR1 KGHSH and CDR2 LQKENI. The CDR3 protein is CASSPGDRGGSGANVLTF. In nucleotides, the CDR3 is TGTGCCAGCTCACCGGGGGACAGGGGTGGCTCTGGGGCCAACGTCCTGACTTTC.

The chain combines TRBV5-6 with TRBJ1-2; the D is unclear. V was cut by 4 bases and J by 3 bases, with 16 bases left in between. Germline assignment: CDR1 SGHDT and CDR2 YYEEEE. This CDR3 is built from 15 residues. CDR3 nucleotides: TGTGCCAGCAGCCCATACAGAGAAGAGCACTATGGCTACACCTTC. This gives the protein CASSPYREEHYGYTF.

The rearrangement links TRBV27 to TRBJ1-2; 8 bases are a match to TRBD1. The CDR3 runs 13 residues. Unmatched junction bases numbered 2, after V lost 3 bases and J lost 5 bases. Looked up from germline, CDR1 is MNHEY and CDR2 is SMNVEV (reference sequence). The CDR3 protein is CASSFGQGYGYTF. Written as DNA, the CDR3 is TGTGCCAGCAGTTTCGGACAGGGTTATGGCTACACCTTC.

The chain is built from TRBV28 and TRBJ1-5; a weak D match, TRBD1 (5 bases). Trimming removed 4 bases at V and 3 bases at J, with 13 bases between. The germline gives CDR1 MDHEN, CDR2 SYDVKM. The CDR3 has 15 amino acids. The CDR3 here is CASSSGGVDNQPQHF. In nucleotides, the CDR3 is TGTGCCAGCAGTTCCGGGGGGGTGGACAATCAGCCCCAGCATTTT.

The chain is built from TRBV2 and TRBJ1-1, with TRBD1 as a possible D gene (5 bases). This CDR3 has 15 residues. Germline lookup yields CDR1 SNHLY and CDR2 FYNNEI. The V end was cut by 6 bases, the J end by 3 bases, with 17 bases between. The CDR3 region has the DNA TGTGCCAGCAGCGGCCGGGATCGAGGGGACACTGAAGCTTTCTTT. It specifies CASSGRDRGDTEAFF.

The chain employs TRBV6-2 or TRBV6-3 and TRBJ1-5, with D perhaps matching TRBD1 (6 bases). Germline V gene sequence: CDR1 MNHEY, CDR2 SVGEGT. The CDR3 length is 15 residues. The ends were cut back, 1 base at V and 3 bases at J, with 10 bases in the middle. CDR3 in amino acids: CASSYYDRNNQPQHF. CDR3 nucleotides: TGTGCCAGCAGTTACTACGACAGGAACAATCAGCCCCAGCATTTT.

The V gene is TRBV27, the J gene TRBJ2-2, with D possibly matching TRBD1 (6 bases). The CDR3 has 15 amino acids. The V end was cut by 7 bases, the J end by 3 bases, with 15 bases between. Germline loops: CDR1 MNHEY, CDR2 SMNVEV (reference sequence). DNA of the CDR3: TGTGCCAGCACCCCCCGGGACACATACACCGGGGAGCTGTTTTTT. Translation gives CASTPRDTYTGELFF.

The J gene is TRBJ1-6, the V gene TRBV5-4; D not resolved. V was cut by 3 bases and J by 7 bases, with 8 bases left in between. The CDR3 sequence is 13 residues long. Per germline, CDR1 SGHNT and CDR2 YYREEE (reference sequence). The DNA for the CDR3 is TGTGCCAGCAGCTCGCGGGAGAATTCACCCCTCCACTTT. It encodes CASSSRENSPLHF.

V and J are TRBV12-5 and TRBJ1-1; 9 bases agree with TRBD1. The germline V gene has CDR1 LGHNT and CDR2 FRNRAP. CDR3 length equals 13 residues. CDR3: CAKADRGNTEAFF. The CDR3 DNA sequence: TGTGCCAAAGCGGACAGGGGGAACACTGAAGCTTTCTTT.

V is TRBV3-1 (or the pseudogene TRBV3-2) and J is TRBJ1-1; D gene uncertain. Germline V gene lookup returns CDR1 LGHDT and CDR2 YNNKEL (reference sequence). This CDR3 is built from 14 residues. Trimming left V 1 base short and J 2 bases short, with 8 bases between. In nucleotides, the CDR3 is TGTGCCAGCAGCCAAGGTAACAGAAACACTGAAGCTTTCTTT. This codes for CASSQGNRNTEAFF.

This sequence joins TRBV5-1 and TRBJ2-1, with 7 bases lining up with TRBD2. Germline V gene sequence: CDR1 SGHRS, CDR2 YFSETQ. This CDR3 is 15 amino acids long. With V trimmed by 3 bases and J by 4 bases, 7 bases remained unmatched. The DNA of the CDR3 is TGCGCCAGCAGCTCGGTGCTAGCGGATTACAATGAGCAGTTCTTC. Its protein product is CASSSVLADYNEQFF.

The chain couples TRBV6-5 to TRBJ1-2, with TRBD1 identical over 12 bases. Germline-derived CDR1 and CDR2 are MNHEY and SVGAGI. The CDR3 has 15 amino acids. The V gene end was trimmed by 5 bases and the J gene end by 4 bases; junction bases not matched to a gene: 5. CDR3 nucleotide sequence: TGTGCCAGCAGTCCCGGGGACAGGGGGCCCTATGGCTACACCTTC. The encoded protein is CASSPGDRGPYGYTF.

This rearrangement joins TRBV11-3 to TRBJ2-5; TRBD1 might be the D (5 bases). Per the germline V gene, CDR1 is SGHNT and CDR2 is YENEEA. Trimming took off 5 bases at V and 3 bases at J, with 10 bases between the two ends. This CDR3 comprises 13 residues. The CDR3, as DNA: TGTGCCAGCAGCCCAGGGTCTGAAGAGACCCAGTACTTC. Its translation: CASSPGSEETQYF.

The J gene is TRBJ2-7, the V gene TRBV28; 12 bases map to TRBD2. V dropped 5 bases and J dropped 5; count of bases not matched to a gene: 16. The CDR3 has 18 residues. Per the germline V gene, CDR1 is MDHEN and CDR2 is SYDVKM. In DNA, the CDR3 is TGTGCCAGCAGTCTCCAACTAGCGGGAGGCCCCTCCCTCAACGAGCAGTACTTC. This encodes CASSLQLAGGPSLNEQYF.

The chain joins TRBV3-1 (or the pseudogene TRBV3-2) to TRBJ2-1, with D hard to call. The CDR3 has 14 amino acids. CDR1 and CDR2 (germline): LGHDT, YNNKEL (reference sequence). Trimming took off 1 base at V and 5 bases at J, with 9 bases between the two ends. The CDR3 spells CASSQVSRDNEQFF. Here the CDR3 DNA reads TGTGCCAGCAGCCAAGTAAGTCGGGACAATGAGCAGTTCTTC.

V usage is TRBV11-2 and J usage is TRBJ1-5; 10 nucleotides line up with TRBD1. CDR1 SGHAT and CDR2 FQNNGV come from the germline V gene. The CDR3 runs to 15 residues. V lost 4 bases and J lost 2; bases outside the gene matches: 2. The CDR3 DNA is TGTGCCAGCAGCTGGGGGACAGGGGGCAATCAGCCCCAGCATTTT. Its protein product is CASSWGTGGNQPQHF. The full variable domain, with the rest looked up from reference TRBV11-2 and TRBJ1-5, is EAGVAQSPRYKIIEKRQSVAFWCNPISGHATLYWYQQILGQGPKLLIQFQNNGVVDDSQLPKDRFSAERLKGVDSTLKIQPAKLEDSAVYLCASSWGTGGNQPQHFGDGTRLSIL.

CDR3 protein: CASSQVFGTPYGYTF. CDR3 nucleotide sequence: TGTGCCAGCAGCCAAGTATTCGGCACCCCTTATGGCTACACCTTC. V gene TRBV3-1 (or the pseudogene TRBV3-2) combines with J gene TRBJ1-2; D not resolved. The germline V gene encodes CDR1 LGHDT and CDR2 YNNKEL (reference sequence). V was shortened by 1 base and J by 5 bases, with 14 bases between the two germline ends. This CDR3 contains 15 residues.

This clone was detected only a few times. The chain links TRBV29-1 to TRBJ2-7, with 9 bases identical to TRBD1. Per the germline V gene, CDR1 is SQVTM and CDR2 is ANQGSEA. The CDR3 loop spans 12 amino acids. With 3 bases clipped from V and 3 bases from J, the junction kept 0 bases outside the gene matches. The CDR3 DNA reads TGCAGCGTTGAGGGACAGGGCTACGAGCAGTACTTC. Translated, it gives CSVEGQGYEQYF.

This clone showed up just a few times. The rearrangement links TRBV7-9 to TRBJ2-1, with D possibly matching TRBD2 (6 bases). The CDR3 is 13 residues long. The V gene's germline CDR1 is SEHNR and CDR2 FQNEAQ (reference sequence). V gave up 5 bases and J gave up 7 bases, with 12 bases separating them. The CDR3 protein is CASSRGAPNEQFF. CDR3 nucleotides: TGTGCCAGCAGCCGCGGGGCCCCAAATGAGCAGTTCTTC. Full variable domain (outside the CDR3, taken from reference TRBV7-9 and TRBJ2-1): DTGVSQNPRHKITKRGQNVTFRCDPISEHNRLYWYRQTLGQGPEFLTYFQNEAQLEKSRLLSDRFSAERPKGSFSTLEIQRTEQGDSAMYLCASSRGAPNEQFFGPGTRLTVL.